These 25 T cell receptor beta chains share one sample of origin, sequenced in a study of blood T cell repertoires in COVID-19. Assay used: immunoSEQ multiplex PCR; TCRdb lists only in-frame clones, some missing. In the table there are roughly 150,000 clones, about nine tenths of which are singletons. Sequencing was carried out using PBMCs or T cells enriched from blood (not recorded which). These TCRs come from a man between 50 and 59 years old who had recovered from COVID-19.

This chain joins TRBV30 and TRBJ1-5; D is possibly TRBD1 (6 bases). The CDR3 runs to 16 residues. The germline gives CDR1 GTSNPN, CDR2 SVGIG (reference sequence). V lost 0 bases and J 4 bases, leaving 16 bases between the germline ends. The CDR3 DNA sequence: TGTGCCTGGAGTGTACCTGCAGGGGAGTCAAATCAGCCCCAGCATTTT. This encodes CAWSVPAGESNQPQHF.

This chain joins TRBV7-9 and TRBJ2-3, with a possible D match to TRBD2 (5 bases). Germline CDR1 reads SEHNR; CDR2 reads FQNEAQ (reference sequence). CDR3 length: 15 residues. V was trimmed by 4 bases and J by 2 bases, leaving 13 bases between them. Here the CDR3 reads CASSSTDWYTDTQYF. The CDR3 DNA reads TGTGCCAGCAGCTCAACGGACTGGTACACAGATACGCAGTATTTT. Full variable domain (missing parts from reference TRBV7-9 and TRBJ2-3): DTGVSQNPRHKITKRGQNVTFRCDPISEHNRLYWYRQTLGQGPEFLTYFQNEAQLEKSRLLSDRFSAERPKGSFSTLEIQRTEQGDSAMYLCASSSTDWYTDTQYFGPGTRLTVL.

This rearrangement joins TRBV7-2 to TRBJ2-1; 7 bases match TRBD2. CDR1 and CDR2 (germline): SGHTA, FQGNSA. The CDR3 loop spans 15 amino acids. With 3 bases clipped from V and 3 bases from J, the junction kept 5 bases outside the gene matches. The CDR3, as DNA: TGTGCCAGCAGCTTCGGAGCGGGGAACTACAATGAGCAGTTCTTC. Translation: CASSFGAGNYNEQFF.

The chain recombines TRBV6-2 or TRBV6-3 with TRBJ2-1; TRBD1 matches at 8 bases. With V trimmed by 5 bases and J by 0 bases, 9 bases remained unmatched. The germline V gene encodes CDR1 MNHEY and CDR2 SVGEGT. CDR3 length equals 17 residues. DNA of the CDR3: TGTGCCAGCAGTGGCACGACAGGGGTCCTCTCCTACAATGAGCAGTTCTTC. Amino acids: CASSGTTGVLSYNEQFF.

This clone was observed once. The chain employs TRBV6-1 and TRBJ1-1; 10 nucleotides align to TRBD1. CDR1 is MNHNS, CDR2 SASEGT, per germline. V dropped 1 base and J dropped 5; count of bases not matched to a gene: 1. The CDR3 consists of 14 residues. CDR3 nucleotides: TGTGCCAGCAGTGAAGGGGACAGGGGTACTGAAGCTTTCTTT. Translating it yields CASSEGDRGTEAFF.

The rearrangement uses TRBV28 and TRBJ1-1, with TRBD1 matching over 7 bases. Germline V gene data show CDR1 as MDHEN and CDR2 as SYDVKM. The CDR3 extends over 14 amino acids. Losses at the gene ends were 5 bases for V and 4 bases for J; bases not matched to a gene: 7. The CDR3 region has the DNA TGTGCCAGCAGTACCCTGACAGGGCCCACTGAAGCTTTCTTT. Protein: CASSTLTGPTEAFF. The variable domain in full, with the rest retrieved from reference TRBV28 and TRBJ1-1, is DVKVTQSSRYLVKRTGEKVFLECVQDMDHENMFWYRQDPGLGLRLIYFSYDVKMKEKGDIPEGYSVSREKKERFSLILESASTNQTSMYLCASSTLTGPTEAFFGQGTRLTVV.

CDR3 bases: TGTGCCAGCAGCCCCCGGGACAGGGGGACCTATGGCTACACCTTC. As protein: CASSPRDRGTYGYTF. V gene TRBV5-4 combines with J gene TRBJ1-2; the match to TRBD1 covers 11 bases. V shed 4 bases, J shed 4 bases, and the junction held 6 bases outside the gene matches. The CDR3 covers 15 residues. CDR1 is SGHNT and CDR2 is YYREEE in the germline V gene (reference sequence).

CDR3 loop: CASSPLTGYEQYF. The CDR3 DNA is TGTGCCAGCAGCCCCCTCACAGGATACGAGCAGTACTTC. This sequence joins TRBV7-8 and TRBJ2-7; tentative D call: TRBD1 (5 bases). CDR1 is SGHVS, CDR2 FQNEAQ, per germline. Deletions cut 5 bases from V and 4 bases from J, with 12 bases between. This CDR3 region has 13 residues.

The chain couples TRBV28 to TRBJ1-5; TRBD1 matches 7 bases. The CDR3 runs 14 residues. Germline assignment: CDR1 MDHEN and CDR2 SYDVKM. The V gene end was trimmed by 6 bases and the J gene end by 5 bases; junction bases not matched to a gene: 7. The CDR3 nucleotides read TGTGCCAGCAGCCAGCCAGGGGGATATCAGCCCCAGCATTTT. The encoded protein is CASSQPGGYQPQHF.

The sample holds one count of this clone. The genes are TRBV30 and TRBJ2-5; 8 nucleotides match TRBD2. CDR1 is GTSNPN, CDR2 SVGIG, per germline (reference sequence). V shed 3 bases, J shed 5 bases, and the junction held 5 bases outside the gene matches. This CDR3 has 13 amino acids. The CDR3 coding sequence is TGTGCCTGGAGCGGGGGGGTCGAGGAGACCCAGTACTTC. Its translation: CAWSGGVEETQYF. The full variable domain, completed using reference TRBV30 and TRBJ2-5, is SQTIHQWPATLVQPVGSPLSLECTVEGTSNPNLYWYRQAAGRGLQLLFYSVGIGQISSEVPQNLSASRPQDRQFILSSKKLLLSDSGFYLCAWSGGVEETQYFGPGTRLLVL.

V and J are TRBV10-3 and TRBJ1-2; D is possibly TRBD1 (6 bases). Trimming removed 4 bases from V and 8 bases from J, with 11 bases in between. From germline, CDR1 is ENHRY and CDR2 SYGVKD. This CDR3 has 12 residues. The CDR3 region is CAISGTGRGYTF. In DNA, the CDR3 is TGTGCCATCAGTGGAACAGGGCGCGGCTACACCTTC.

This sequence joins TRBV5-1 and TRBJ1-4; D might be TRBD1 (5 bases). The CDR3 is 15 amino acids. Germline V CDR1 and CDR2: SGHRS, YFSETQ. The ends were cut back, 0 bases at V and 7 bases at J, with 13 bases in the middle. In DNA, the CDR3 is TGCGCCAGCAGCTTGGAGCGGGGGTACGGTGAAAAACTGTTTTTT. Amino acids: CASSLERGYGEKLFF.

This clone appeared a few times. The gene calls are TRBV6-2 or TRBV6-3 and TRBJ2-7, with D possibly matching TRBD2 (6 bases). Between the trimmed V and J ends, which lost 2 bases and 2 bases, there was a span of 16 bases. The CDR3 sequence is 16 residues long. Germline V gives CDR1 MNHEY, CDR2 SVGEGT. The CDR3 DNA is TGTGCCAGCAGTTACAACCCGGCGGGGCGCCCCTACGAGCAGTACTTC. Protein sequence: CASSYNPAGRPYEQYF.

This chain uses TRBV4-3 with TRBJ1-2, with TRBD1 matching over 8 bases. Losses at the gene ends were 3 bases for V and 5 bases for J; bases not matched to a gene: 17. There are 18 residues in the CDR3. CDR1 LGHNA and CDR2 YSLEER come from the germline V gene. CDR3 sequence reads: CASSQAGTGSGVGYGYTF. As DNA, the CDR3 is TGCGCCAGCAGCCAGGCCGGGACAGGCAGTGGGGTGGGGTATGGCTACACCTTC.

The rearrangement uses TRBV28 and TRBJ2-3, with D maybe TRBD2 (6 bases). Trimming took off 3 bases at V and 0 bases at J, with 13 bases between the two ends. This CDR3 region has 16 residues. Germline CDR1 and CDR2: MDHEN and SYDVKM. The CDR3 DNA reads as TGTGCCAGCAGTTTGGAACGGACTATAAGCACAGATACGCAGTATTTT. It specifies CASSLERTISTDTQYF.

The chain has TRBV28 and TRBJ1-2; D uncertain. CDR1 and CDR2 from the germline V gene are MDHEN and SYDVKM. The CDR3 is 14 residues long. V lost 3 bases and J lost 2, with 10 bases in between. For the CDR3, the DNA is TGTGCCAGCAGTTTCGGGGTCGCCAACTATGGCTACACCTTC. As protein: CASSFGVANYGYTF.

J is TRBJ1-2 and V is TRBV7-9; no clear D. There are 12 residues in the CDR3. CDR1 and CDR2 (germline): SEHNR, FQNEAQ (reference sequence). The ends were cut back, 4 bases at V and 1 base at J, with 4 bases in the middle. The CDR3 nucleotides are TGTGCCAGCAGCTCGGTTAACTATGGCTACACCTTC. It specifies CASSSVNYGYTF. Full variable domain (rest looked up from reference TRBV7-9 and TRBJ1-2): DTGVSQNPRHKITKRGQNVTFRCDPISEHNRLYWYRQTLGQGPEFLTYFQNEAQLEKSRLLSDRFSAERPKGSFSTLEIQRTEQGDSAMYLCASSSVNYGYTFGSGTRLTVV.

As DNA, the CDR3 is TGTGCCAGCAGCCATGGCGGGCCTAACTATGGCTACACCTTC. Encoded protein: CASSHGGPNYGYTF. The chain joins TRBV3-1 (or the pseudogene TRBV3-2) to TRBJ1-2; D is undetermined. This CDR3 has 14 residues. Trimming left V 3 bases short and J 0 bases short, with 8 bases between. CDR1 and CDR2 (germline): LGHDT, YNNKEL (reference sequence).

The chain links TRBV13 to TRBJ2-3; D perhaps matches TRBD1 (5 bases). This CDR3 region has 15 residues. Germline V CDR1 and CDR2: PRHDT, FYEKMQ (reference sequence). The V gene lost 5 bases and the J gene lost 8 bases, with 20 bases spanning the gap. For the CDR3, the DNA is TGTGCCAGCAGCAAAGGGGCCCTCGTGCCTTTTACGCAGTATTTT. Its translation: CASSKGALVPFTQYF.

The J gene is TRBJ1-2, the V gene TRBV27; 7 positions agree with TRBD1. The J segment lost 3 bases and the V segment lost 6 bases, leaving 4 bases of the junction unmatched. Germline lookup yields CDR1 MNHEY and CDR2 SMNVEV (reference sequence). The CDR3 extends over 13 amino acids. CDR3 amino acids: CASRLTGHYGYTF. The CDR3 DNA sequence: TGTGCCAGCAGATTGACAGGGCACTATGGCTACACCTTC.

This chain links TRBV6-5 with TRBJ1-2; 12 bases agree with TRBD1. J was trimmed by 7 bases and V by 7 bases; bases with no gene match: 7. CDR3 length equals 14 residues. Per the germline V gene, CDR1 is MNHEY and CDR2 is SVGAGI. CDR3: CASTRDRGPSGYTF. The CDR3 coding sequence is TGTGCCAGCACCCGGGACAGGGGGCCCTCTGGCTACACCTTC.

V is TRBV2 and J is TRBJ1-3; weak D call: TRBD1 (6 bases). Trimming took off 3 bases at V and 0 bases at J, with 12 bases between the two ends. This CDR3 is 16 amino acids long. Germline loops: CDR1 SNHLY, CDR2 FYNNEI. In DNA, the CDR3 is TGTGCCAGCAGTGAGGGCCAGGGGTACTCTGGAAACACCATATATTTT. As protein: CASSEGQGYSGNTIYF.

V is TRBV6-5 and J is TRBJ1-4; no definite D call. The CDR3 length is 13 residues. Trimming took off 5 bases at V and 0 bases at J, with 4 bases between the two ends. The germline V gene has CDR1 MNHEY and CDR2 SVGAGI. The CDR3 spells CASSPATNEKLFF. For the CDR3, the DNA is TGTGCCAGCAGTCCCGCAACTAATGAAAAACTGTTTTTT.

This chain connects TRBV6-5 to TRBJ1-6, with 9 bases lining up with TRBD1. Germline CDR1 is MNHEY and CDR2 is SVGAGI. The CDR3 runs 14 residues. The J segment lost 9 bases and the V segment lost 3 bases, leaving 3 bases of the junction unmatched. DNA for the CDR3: TGTGCCAGCAGTTATCCGGGACAGGGTTCACCCCTCCACTTT. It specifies CASSYPGQGSPLHF.

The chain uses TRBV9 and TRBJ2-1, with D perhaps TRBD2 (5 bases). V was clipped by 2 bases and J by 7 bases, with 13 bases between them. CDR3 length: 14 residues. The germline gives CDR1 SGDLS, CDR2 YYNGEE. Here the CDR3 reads CASSVEGRRNEQFF. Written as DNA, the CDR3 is TGTGCCAGCAGCGTTGAGGGCCGTCGAAATGAGCAGTTCTTC.